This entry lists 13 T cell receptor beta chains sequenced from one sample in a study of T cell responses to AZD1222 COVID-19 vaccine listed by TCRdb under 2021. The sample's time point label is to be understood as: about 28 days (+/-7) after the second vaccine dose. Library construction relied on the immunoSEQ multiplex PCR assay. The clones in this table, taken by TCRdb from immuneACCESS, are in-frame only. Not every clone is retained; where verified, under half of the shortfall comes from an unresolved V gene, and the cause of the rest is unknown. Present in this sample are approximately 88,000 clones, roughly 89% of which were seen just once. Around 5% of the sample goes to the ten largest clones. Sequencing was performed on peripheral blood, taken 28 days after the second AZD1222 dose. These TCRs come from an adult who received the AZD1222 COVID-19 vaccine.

The CDR3, as DNA: TGCGCCAGCAGCTACTCGTCAGGAAACACCGGGGAGCTGTTTTTT. It translates to CASSYSSGNTGELFF. The chain carries TRBV5-1 and TRBJ2-2; D call uncertain. The CDR3 has 15 residues. V was trimmed by 3 bases and J by 2 bases, leaving 11 bases between them. Germline V gives CDR1 SGHRS, CDR2 YFSETQ.

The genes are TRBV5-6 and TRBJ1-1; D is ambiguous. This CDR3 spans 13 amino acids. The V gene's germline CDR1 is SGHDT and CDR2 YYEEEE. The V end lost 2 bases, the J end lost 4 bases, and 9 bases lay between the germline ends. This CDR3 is CASSFRLSTEAFF. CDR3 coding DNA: TGTGCCAGCAGCTTTAGGTTGAGCACTGAAGCTTTCTTT.

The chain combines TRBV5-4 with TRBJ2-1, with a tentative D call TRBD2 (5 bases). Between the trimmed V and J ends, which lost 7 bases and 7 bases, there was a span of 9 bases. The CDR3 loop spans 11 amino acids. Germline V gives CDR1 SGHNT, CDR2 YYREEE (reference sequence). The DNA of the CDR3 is TGTGCCAGCTCTCCGGGGAATGAGCAGTTCTTC. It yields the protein CASSPGNEQFF.

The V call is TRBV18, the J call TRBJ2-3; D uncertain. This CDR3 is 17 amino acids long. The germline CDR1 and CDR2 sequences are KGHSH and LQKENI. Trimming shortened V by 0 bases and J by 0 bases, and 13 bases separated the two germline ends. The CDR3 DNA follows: TGTGCCAGCTCACCACCTCCACAGTTAACTAGCACAGATACGCAGTATTTT. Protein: CASSPPPQLTSTDTQYF.

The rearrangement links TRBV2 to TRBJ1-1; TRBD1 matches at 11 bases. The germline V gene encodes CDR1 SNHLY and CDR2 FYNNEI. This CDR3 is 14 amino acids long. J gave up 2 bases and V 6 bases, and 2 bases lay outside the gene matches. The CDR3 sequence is CASSRTGGNTEAFF. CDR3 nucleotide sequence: TGTGCCAGCAGCCGGACAGGGGGCAACACTGAAGCTTTCTTT. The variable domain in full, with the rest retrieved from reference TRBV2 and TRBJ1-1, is EPEVTQTPSHQVTQMGQEVILRCVPISNHLYFYWYRQILGQKVEFLVSFYNNEISEKSEIFDDQFSVERPDGSNFTLKIRSTKLEDSAMYFCASSRTGGNTEAFFGQGTRLTVV.

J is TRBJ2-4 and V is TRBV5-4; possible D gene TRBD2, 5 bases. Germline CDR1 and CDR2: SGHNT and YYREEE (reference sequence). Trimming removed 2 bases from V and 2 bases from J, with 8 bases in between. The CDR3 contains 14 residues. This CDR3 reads CASSFGGSKNIQYF. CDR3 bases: TGTGCCAGCAGCTTTGGCGGGTCCAAAAACATTCAGTACTTC. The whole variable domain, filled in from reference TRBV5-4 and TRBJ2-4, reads ETGVTQSPTHLIKTRGQQVTLRCSSQSGHNTVSWYQQALGQGPQFIFQYYREEENGRGNFPPRFSGLQFPNYSSELNVNALELDDSALYLCASSFGGSKNIQYFGAGTRLSVL.

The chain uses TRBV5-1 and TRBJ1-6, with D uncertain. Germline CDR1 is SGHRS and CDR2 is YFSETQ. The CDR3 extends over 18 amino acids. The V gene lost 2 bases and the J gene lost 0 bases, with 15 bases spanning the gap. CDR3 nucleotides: TGCGCCAGCAGCTTACAACAACTGAGCTTCTCCTATAATTCACCCCTCCACTTT. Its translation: CASSLQQLSFSYNSPLHF. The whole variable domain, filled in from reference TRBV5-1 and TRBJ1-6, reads KAGVTQTPRYLIKTRGQQVTLSCSPISGHRSVSWYQQTPGQGLQFLFEYFSETQRNKGNFPGRFSGRQFSNSRSEMNVSTLELGDSALYLCASSLQQLSFSYNSPLHFGNGTRLTVT.

The CDR3 nucleotides are TGTGCCAGCAGCCAAGATCGAAGAATCTACGAGCAGTACTTC. Translating gives CASSQDRRIYEQYF. V and J are TRBV3-1 (or the pseudogene TRBV3-2) and TRBJ2-7; D ambiguous. The CDR3 runs to 14 residues. Germline V CDR1 and CDR2: LGHDT, YNNKEL (reference sequence). V gave up 0 bases and J gave up 3 bases, with 9 bases separating them.

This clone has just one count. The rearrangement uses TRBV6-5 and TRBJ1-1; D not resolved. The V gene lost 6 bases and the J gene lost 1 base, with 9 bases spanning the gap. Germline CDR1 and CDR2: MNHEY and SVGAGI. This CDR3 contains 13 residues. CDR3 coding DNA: TGTGCCAGCAGGCAGGCCTCGAACACTGAAGCTTTCTTT. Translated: CASRQASNTEAFF.

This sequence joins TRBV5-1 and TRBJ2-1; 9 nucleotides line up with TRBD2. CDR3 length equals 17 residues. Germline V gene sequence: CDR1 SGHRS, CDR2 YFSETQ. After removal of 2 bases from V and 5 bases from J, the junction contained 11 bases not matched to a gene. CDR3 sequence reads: CASSLERERGANNEQFF. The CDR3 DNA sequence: TGCGCCAGCAGCTTAGAGCGCGAGCGGGGGGCCAACAATGAGCAGTTCTTC.

The CDR3 DNA is TGCGCCAGCAGCTCAGACGGCACCTACGAGCAGTACTTC. Its protein is CASSSDGTYEQYF. J is TRBJ2-7 and V is TRBV5-1; D not resolved. Germline CDR1 is SGHRS and CDR2 is YFSETQ. This CDR3 has 13 amino acids. The germline V and J ends were trimmed by 3 bases and 2 bases, with 9 bases remaining between them.

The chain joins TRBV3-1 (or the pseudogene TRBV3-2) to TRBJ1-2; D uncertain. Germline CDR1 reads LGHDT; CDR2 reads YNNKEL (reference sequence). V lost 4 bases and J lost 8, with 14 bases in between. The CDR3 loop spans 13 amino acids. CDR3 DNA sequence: TGTGCCAGCAGCCCATCCCACAACGGGGGCTACACCTTC. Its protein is CASSPSHNGGYTF.

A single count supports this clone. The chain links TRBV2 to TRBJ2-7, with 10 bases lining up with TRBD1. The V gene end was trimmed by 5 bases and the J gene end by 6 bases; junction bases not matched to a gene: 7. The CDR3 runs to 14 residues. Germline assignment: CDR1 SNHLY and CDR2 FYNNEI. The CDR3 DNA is TGTGCCAGCAGTCCTCGACAGGGGGCGGGCGAGCAGTACTTC. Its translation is CASSPRQGAGEQYF.